The sequence of this T cell receptor (beta chain) was determined in a study of blood T cell repertoires in COVID-19. About the research overall: Sources were T cells, B-cell-depleted T cells, or PBMCs; the material itself was cDNA or gDNA.

Sequencing used immunoSEQ multiplex PCR; TCRdb keeps in-frame clones, though not all of them. The table records roughly 100,000 clones, over 75% of them present only once. Germline V gene lookup returns CDR1 ENHRY and CDR2 SYGVKD. V was cut by 7 bases and J by 6 bases, with 16 bases left in between. The CDR3 runs to 14 residues. Sequencing was carried out using peripheral blood. This receptor was obtained from a human donor in a cohort sampled during active or convalescent COVID-19. J is TRBJ2-1 and V is TRBV10-3, with a possible D match to TRBD1 (6 bases). CDR3: CAIKGRQEVNEQFF. The DNA of the CDR3 is TGTGCCATCAAAGGGAGACAGGAGGTCAATGAGCAGTTCTTC.